The T cell receptor beta chain described here comes from a study of vaccination effects on CD4 cells after COVID-19. Study information: Following the second dose by a median of 72 days, the post-vaccine samples were obtained.

Here immunoSEQ multiplex PCR was the method, and the copy in TCRdb shows in-frame clones only, minus some. Of approximately 70,000 clones in the sample, less than 80% were seen once. Study conclusions and caveats: The study, lacking early post-infection timepoints, had few convalescent patients. Marked clonal contraction was seen in infection- and vaccine-induced clones late after vaccination.

With 6 bases removed from V and 4 bases from J, the gap between germline ends came to 12 bases. The CDR3 spans 13 residues. In germline, CDR1 is SNHLY, CDR2 FYNNEI. ViraFEST expansion of antigen-specific CD4+ T cells with viral peptide pools preceded sequencing. Subsequent to approximately 11 days of culture, CD4+ T cells were isolated. The participants, recipients of two vaccine doses, got either BNT162b2 or mRNA-1273. Each vaccine recipient was nucleocapsid antibody negative and had no prior SARS-CoV-2 infection. In this sample, this clone turned up a few times. The antigen is unknown. The V and J genes are TRBV2 and TRBJ1-2; perhaps TRBD1 as D (5 bases). The sequence was collected from a human donor who received a COVID-19 vaccine. The sample here was CD4+ T cells from PBMCs cultured with HCoV-OC43 spike peptides, taken after COVID-19 vaccination. The subset was: HCoV-OC43 spike overlapping peptide pool stimulation. For the CDR3, the DNA is TGTGCCAGCAGGGACACCGCCTTCTATGGCTACACCTTC. It codes for CASRDTAFYGYTF.